This entry is about one T cell receptor (beta chain). The CDR3 covers 16 residues. Between the trimmed V and J ends, which lost 6 bases and 2 bases, there was a span of 17 bases. Germline V gives CDR1 KGHSH, CDR2 LQKENI. Method: immunoSEQ multiplex PCR; TCRdb's copy keeps in-frame clones and lacks some. The table includes around 500,000 clones, approximately 86% detected once. Enrolled through a virtual design, the participants were between roughly 18 and 90 years of age and came from approximately 25 US areas. This sample is part of a study of blood T cell repertoires in COVID-19. The chain links TRBV18 to TRBJ1-3; possibly TRBD1 for D (6 bases). Sample: PBMCs or T cells enriched from blood (not recorded which). This clonotype originated in a woman in her sixties who had recovered from COVID-19. The CDR3 spells CASSLNLGQTGNTIYF. CDR3 sequence (DNA): TGTGCCAGCTCCCTCAACCTGGGACAAACTGGAAACACCATATATTTT.